The 9 T cell receptor beta chains in this list originate from one sample, sequenced in a study of blood T cell repertoires in COVID-19. Sequencing was performed with immunoSEQ multiplex PCR; in TCRdb, only in-frame clones are kept and a portion is missing. This sample has about 220,000 clones, with 70% to 90% found just once. What was sequenced was peripheral blood. The origin of the receptors is a woman between 65 and 79 years old with COVID-19, enrolled during active disease.

The CDR3 reads CASPPGGQGYGYTF. CDR3 sequence (DNA): TGTGCCAGTCCCCCAGGGGGACAGGGTTATGGCTACACCTTC. The chain uses TRBV2 and TRBJ1-2; 9 positions match TRBD1. Germline-derived CDR1 and CDR2 are SNHLY and FYNNEI. J gave up 5 bases and V 9 bases, and 10 bases lay outside the gene matches. This CDR3 spans 14 amino acids.

This chain connects TRBV4-2 to TRBJ2-7, with 7 nucleotides matching TRBD2. The CDR3 contains 16 residues. CDR1 is LGHNA and CDR2 is YNFKEQ in the germline V gene. V gave up 0 bases and J gave up 4 bases; unmatched junction bases: 9. The DNA of the CDR3 is TGTGCCAGCAGCCAAGATCCGGGGGGAAGGGCGTACGAGCAGTACTTC. Encoded protein: CASSQDPGGRAYEQYF.

Only one count was recorded for this clone. The genes are TRBV19 and TRBJ1-3; unclear D gene. Germline assignment: CDR1 LNHDA and CDR2 SQIVND (reference sequence). The CDR3 sequence is 14 residues long. V lost 4 bases and J lost 2, with 9 bases in between. CDR3 sequence: CASSTWAPGNTIYF. CDR3 nucleotide sequence: TGTGCCAGTAGTACATGGGCCCCTGGAAACACCATATATTTT.

This clone was seen once. CDR3 in amino acids: CAWTYGEGRGQGQPQHF. The CDR3 DNA reads TGTGCCTGGACCTACGGAGAGGGTAGGGGGCAGGGACAGCCCCAGCATTTT. The V call is TRBV30, the J call TRBJ1-5, with 7 bases fitting TRBD1. V lost 4 bases and J lost 7; bases outside the gene matches: 19. The CDR3 sequence is 17 residues long. Germline lookup yields CDR1 GTSNPN and CDR2 SVGIG (reference sequence).

V usage is TRBV6-2 or TRBV6-3 and J usage is TRBJ2-7; D not certain. The CDR3 runs to 16 residues. V was trimmed by 2 bases and J by 5 bases, leaving 19 bases between them. Germline CDR1 and CDR2: MNHEY and SVGEGT. CDR3 DNA sequence: TGTGCCAGCAGTTACGGGCCCCTGCGCCCGTGGCACGAGCAGTACTTC. It is translated as CASSYGPLRPWHEQYF.

This chain joins TRBV12-5 and TRBJ2-7; TRBD2 aligns across 8 bases. Germline assignment: CDR1 LGHNT and CDR2 FRNRAP. The J segment lost 2 bases and the V segment lost 5 bases, leaving 8 bases of the junction unmatched. The CDR3 length is 15 residues. The CDR3 loop reads CASGAGGVFAYEQYF. The CDR3 nucleotides are TGTGCTAGTGGTGCCGGGGGGGTCTTCGCCTACGAGCAGTACTTC.

The CDR3 sequence: CSASGDRRQETQYF. CDR3 in DNA: TGCAGTGCTAGTGGAGACAGGAGACAAGAGACCCAGTACTTC. The genes are TRBV20-1 and TRBJ2-5; D perhaps matches TRBD1 (6 bases). The CDR3 is made up of 14 amino acids. The V end was cut by 3 bases, the J end by 2 bases, with 13 bases between. Germline V lookup: CDR1 DFQATT, CDR2 SNEGSKA (reference sequence).

This rearrangement joins TRBV4-1 to TRBJ1-2, with a weak D call TRBD1 (6 bases). The ends were cut back, 4 bases at V and 8 bases at J, with 8 bases in the middle. The CDR3 covers 11 residues. Germline CDR1 MGHRA, CDR2 YSYEKL. The CDR3, as DNA: TGCGCCAGCAGCCGTGACAGGGGCTACACCTTC. It encodes CASSRDRGYTF.

V and J are TRBV5-4 and TRBJ2-2; 9 bases are a match to TRBD2. Trimming took 3 bases from V and 3 from J; bases not matched to a gene: 6. The germline CDR1 and CDR2 sequences are SGHNT and YYREEE (reference sequence). The CDR3 loop spans 16 amino acids. The CDR3 region is CASSSSLAGYTGELFF. The CDR3 region has the DNA TGTGCCAGCAGCTCCTCCCTAGCGGGGTACACCGGGGAGCTGTTTTTT.